The present T cell receptor beta chain was sequenced within a study of graft-versus-host responses after intestinal transplantation. Germline CDR1 reads SGDLS; CDR2 reads YYNGEE. The CDR3 has 16 amino acids. With V trimmed by 4 bases and J by 3 bases, 6 bases remained unmatched. Details on this clone: Antigen: not known.

Sequenced by immunoSEQ multiplex PCR; TCRdb stores in-frame clones only, minus some. The top ten clones hold roughly 0.36% of a sample with approximately 90,000 clones, less than 95% of them seen once. The sequence came from a human donor who was the organ donor for an intestinal transplant. This specimen was unstimulated CD8+ T cells sorted from spleen or lymph node cells, taken before transplant. The V gene is TRBV9, the J gene TRBJ2-6; 8 nucleotides align to TRBD1. In DNA form, the CDR3 reads TGTGCCAGCAGCCGTACAGGGGGGCGTGGGGCCAACGTCCTGACTTTC. Protein sequence: CASSRTGGRGANVLTF.